What follows describes a single T cell receptor beta chain. This entry is derived from a study of blood T cell repertoires in COVID-19. V lost 4 bases and J 4 bases, leaving 15 bases between the germline ends. Germline values: CDR1 SEHNR, CDR2 FQNEAQ (reference sequence). The CDR3 extends over 15 amino acids. The data were produced by immunoSEQ multiplex PCR, yet TCRdb's version contains in-frame clones alone and is incomplete. The sample records roughly 180,000 clones, around 94% being singletons. The sequenced sample consisted of peripheral blood. This sequence was found in a man between 25 and 39 years old with COVID-19, enrolled during active disease. The rearrangement links TRBV7-9 to TRBJ2-3; TRBD2 is a possible D gene (6 bases). The chain's CDR3 is CASSSPLEGPDTQYF. DNA of the CDR3: TGTGCCAGCAGCTCCCCGTTGGAGGGCCCAGATACGCAGTATTTT.